Listed below are T cell receptor beta chains from one sample, sequenced in a study of T cell responses to AZD1222 COVID-19 vaccine. The method was immunoSEQ multiplex PCR; TCRdb's version includes in-frame clones alone and lacks a portion of them. The sample carries 150,000 to 200,000 clones, 90% recorded once. Sequenced here: peripheral blood, sampled 28 days after the second dose of the MenACWY control vaccine. These receptors all stem from an adult who received the MenACWY meningococcal vaccine as a control. Each CDR3 is given with its conserved first and last residue. D genes are given only for firm matches. Clone size, where shown, is once, few, many, or a class for clones that have expanded.

abundance: -
d_gene: -
v_gene: TRBV7-9
j_gene: TRBJ1-1
CDR3aa: CASSLSQLNTEAFF
CDR3nt: TGTGCCAGCAGCTTATCGCAACTAAACACTGAAGCTTTCTTT

abundance: -
d_gene: TRBD1
v_gene: TRBV5-1
j_gene: TRBJ1-4
CDR3aa: CASSFGDRGSNEKLFF
CDR3nt: TGCGCCAGCAGCTTCGGGGACAGGGGCTCTAATGAAAAACTGTTTTTT

abundance: once
d_gene: TRBD1
v_gene: TRBV28
j_gene: TRBJ1-1
CDR3aa: CATRWTGGNTEAFF
CDR3nt: TGTGCCACGAGGTGGACAGGTGGGAACACTGAAGCTTTCTTT

abundance: -
d_gene: TRBD2
v_gene: TRBV30
j_gene: TRBJ2-1
CDR3aa: CAWGGLGGNEQFF
CDR3nt: TGTGCCTGGGGGGGACTAGGCGGCAATGAGCAGTTCTTC

abundance: -
d_gene: TRBD2
v_gene: TRBV7-3
j_gene: TRBJ2-1
CDR3aa: CASSSGLAGVEQFF
CDR3nt: TGTGCCAGCAGTTCGGGACTAGCGGGAGTTGAGCAGTTCTTC

abundance: -
d_gene: -
v_gene: TRBV28
j_gene: TRBJ1-5
CDR3aa: CASTLMGLSNQPQHF
CDR3nt: TGTGCCAGCACCCTTATGGGGCTCAGCAATCAGCCCCAGCATTTT

abundance: -
d_gene: TRBD2
v_gene: TRBV5-1
j_gene: TRBJ2-1
CDR3aa: CASSLTLLAGFYNEQFF
CDR3nt: TGCGCCAGCAGCTTGACCCTTCTAGCGGGTTTCTACAATGAGCAGTTCTTC

abundance: -
d_gene: -
v_gene: TRBV9
j_gene: TRBJ1-5
CDR3aa: CASSVGGGQPQHF
CDR3nt: TGTGCCAGCAGCGTAGGTGGGGGACAGCCCCAGCATTTT

abundance: -
d_gene: TRBD1
v_gene: TRBV9
j_gene: TRBJ2-7
CDR3aa: CASSSGTGFREQYF
CDR3nt: TGTGCCAGCAGCTCAGGGACAGGATTTAGAGAGCAGTACTTC

abundance: -
d_gene: TRBD2
v_gene: TRBV6-5
j_gene: TRBJ2-7
CDR3aa: CASSYSAGAYEQYF
CDR3nt: TGTGCCAGCAGTTACTCGGCGGGGGCCTACGAGCAGTACTTC

abundance: -
d_gene: TRBD2
v_gene: TRBV20-1
j_gene: TRBJ2-7
CDR3aa: CSASWGGTEQYF
CDR3nt: TGCAGTGCTAGTTGGGGGGGGACCGAGCAGTACTTC

abundance: -
d_gene: -
v_gene: TRBV14
j_gene: TRBJ2-5
CDR3aa: CASSQEQHWLKETQYF
CDR3nt: TGTGCCAGCAGCCAAGAACAGCACTGGCTAAAAGAGACCCAGTACTTC

abundance: -
d_gene: TRBD1
v_gene: TRBV27
j_gene: TRBJ1-2
CDR3aa: CASRETGADYGYTF
CDR3nt: TGTGCCAGCAGAGAGACAGGGGCCGACTATGGCTACACCTTC

abundance: few
d_gene: TRBD1
v_gene: TRBV5-8
j_gene: TRBJ1-4
CDR3aa: CASSPGTAIIRTNEKLFF
CDR3nt: TGTGCCAGCAGCCCCGGGACAGCAATTATTCGAACTAATGAAAAACTGTTTTTT

abundance: -
d_gene: -
v_gene: TRBV20-1
j_gene: TRBJ2-1
CDR3aa: CSASNLYEQFF
CDR3nt: TGCAGTGCTAGTAATCTGTATGAGCAGTTCTTC

abundance: -
d_gene: TRBD1
v_gene: TRBV7-9
j_gene: TRBJ1-6
CDR3aa: CASSHPDRNSPLHF
CDR3nt: TGTGCCAGCAGCCATCCGGACAGGAATTCACCCCTCCACTTT

abundance: -
d_gene: TRBD2
v_gene: TRBV27
j_gene: TRBJ2-5
CDR3aa: CASSPSSGRGGETQYF
CDR3nt: TGTGCCAGCAGTCCGTCTAGCGGGAGGGGAGGGGAGACCCAGTACTTC

abundance: once
d_gene: TRBD2
v_gene: TRBV28
j_gene: TRBJ2-3
CDR3aa: CASSLTTSDPITDTQYF
CDR3nt: TGTGCCAGCAGTTTAACCACTAGCGACCCGATCACAGATACGCAGTATTTT

abundance: -
d_gene: -
v_gene: TRBV24-1
j_gene: TRBJ1-5
CDR3aa: CATSDSRRYQPQHF
CDR3nt: TGTGCCACCAGTGACTCGCGGAGGTATCAGCCCCAGCATTTT

abundance: -
d_gene: -
v_gene: TRBV27
j_gene: TRBJ1-5
CDR3aa: CASREDRDQPQHF
CDR3nt: TGTGCCAGCAGGGAGGACAGAGACCAGCCCCAGCATTTT

abundance: -
d_gene: -
v_gene: TRBV5-1
j_gene: TRBJ1-3
CDR3aa: CASSSSYRRIGAGNTIYF
CDR3nt: TGCGCCAGCAGCTCCTCCTACAGGCGAATCGGGGCTGGAAACACCATATATTTT